Presented here are 20 T cell receptor beta chains from one specimen sequenced in a study of tumor-infiltrating lymphocytes in primary liver carcinoma. Starting material for RNA and DNA co-extraction consisted of about 19-32 mg of unsorted bulk tissue. Using a constant-region primer together with ProtoScript II reverse transcriptase, TCR beta cDNA was made from roughly 500 ng of total RNA. Amplification in three nested multiplex PCR rounds with slightly modified ARM-PCR gave rise to TCR beta libraries. Researchers ran the first two PCR rounds for roughly 11 cycles each with TRBV1-TRBV30 forward primers and a C-beta reverse primer. TCRdb re-called the multiplex PCR reads through MiXCR, storing one row per CDR3 protein. Of roughly 49,000 distinct CDR3 sequences listed, over 65% are singletons. The sample comprised liver tumor tissue from sampling region 5. The subset here: tumor region T5, tumor centre. The source of these receptors is a man aged 35-49 years with primary liver carcinoma and hepatitis B virus infection.

This clonotype occurred a few times. V usage is TRBV7-8 and J usage is TRBJ2-1, with 7 bases fitting TRBD2. Trimming cost V 5 bases and J 5 bases; bases outside gene matches: 15. Per the germline V gene, CDR1 is SGHVS and CDR2 is FQNEAQ. The CDR3 length is 17 residues. CDR3 residues: CASSPGRSKGKNNEQFF. CDR3 DNA sequence: TGTGCCAGCAGCCCCGGGAGGTCGAAAGGGAAGAACAATGAGCAGTTCTTC.

Points on this clonotype: The germline gene is not matched at one end of the junction; a read error may be the cause. V is TRBV11-1 and J is TRBJ2-1, with 11 nucleotides matching TRBD2. The CDR3 loop spans 16 amino acids. Germline CDR1 and CDR2: SGHAT and FQDESV (reference sequence). As DNA, the CDR3 is TGTGCCAGCAACTTAAGCACGGGACTAGCGGTTAACGAGCAATTCTTC. As protein: CASNLSTGLAVNEQFF.

This clonotype was detected once. V is TRBV5-6 and J is TRBJ2-1; maybe TRBD2 (7 bases). Trimming shortened V by 6 bases and J by 8 bases, and 15 bases separated the two germline ends. The CDR3 consists of 13 residues. Germline V gives CDR1 SGHDT, CDR2 YYEEEE. CDR3: CASTRGPNDEQFF. The DNA for the CDR3 is TGTGCCAGCACGCGGGGGCCCAACGATGAGCAGTTCTTC.

This clonotype turned up a few times. The junction departs from the called germline gene at one end, perhaps through a read error. V is TRBV11-1 and J is TRBJ2-3, with D possibly being TRBD1 or TRBD2 (5 bases each). This CDR3 is built from 19 residues. Germline CDR1 and CDR2: SGHAT and FQDESV (reference sequence). CDR3 bases: TGTGCCAGTAGCTCTGGGGGAAGCTCTGTCGGAGCCCGCACAGATAGGCAGTATTTT. Protein: CASSSGGSSVGARTDRQYF.

Concerning this clonotype: The final CDR3 position lacks the conserved phenylalanine or tryptophan, pointing to a likely read error. This chain connects TRBV11-1 to TRBJ2-2; D not resolved. The CDR3 contains 14 residues. CDR1 SGHAT and CDR2 FQDESV come from the germline V gene (reference sequence). CDR3 sequence (DNA): TGTACCAGCAGCCTATGGGCAAACACCGTGGAGCTGTTTTCT. Translation: CTSSLWANTVELFS.

A word on this clonotype: A much larger clone sits a single nucleotide away, making a read error possible. The genes are TRBV11-2 and TRBJ2-1; weak D call: TRBD2 (5 bases). Germline V lookup: CDR1 SGHAT, CDR2 FQNNGV. V was clipped by 3 bases and J by 5 bases, with 11 bases between them. The CDR3 has 14 residues. The CDR3 loop reads CASSLSGFNNEQFF. For the CDR3, the DNA is TGTGCCAGCAGCTTGTCGGGGTTCAACAATGAGCAGTTCTTC.

As for this clonotype: The junction and the germline gene differ at one end; a read error may be behind it. This CDR3 reads CVSSESPRGSQETQYF. CDR3 in DNA: TGTGTCAGCAGTGAATCACCACGGGGCAGTCAAGAGACCCAGTACTTC. The genes are TRBV6-1 and TRBJ2-5, with D possibly called TRBD1 or TRBD2 (5 bases each). The CDR3 contains 16 residues. Germline-derived CDR1 and CDR2 are MNHNS and SASEGT.

J is TRBJ2-7 and V is TRBV21-1; TRBD2, as called in the table, went unchecked against the DNA. TRBV21-1 is a recognized pseudogene. This CDR3 region has 15 residues. The CDR3 nucleotides are TGTGCCAGCAGCAAAACTAGCGATTGCTCCTACGAGCATTACTTC. Its translation: CASSKTSDCSYEHYF.

This clonotype showed up many times. This sequence joins TRBV20-1 and TRBJ2-1, with D unclear. CDR3 size: 13 residues. V was pared by 0 bases and J by 6 bases, with 9 bases between. Germline lookup yields CDR1 DFQATT and CDR2 SNEGSKA (reference sequence). The CDR3 spells CSARDWSTNEQFF. The CDR3 bases are TGCAGTGCTAGAGATTGGTCGACCAATGAGCAGTTCTTC.

Note on this clonotype: The junction and the germline gene differ at one end; a read error may be behind it. As DNA, the CDR3 is TGTGTCAGCAGTTTTACAGGGGCCTCCTACGAGCAGTATTTC. Its protein is CVSSFTGASYEQYF. The chain joins TRBV28 to TRBJ2-7; 7 positions agree with TRBD1. Per germline, CDR1 MDHEN and CDR2 SYDVKM. The CDR3 extends over 14 amino acids.

J is TRBJ2-1 and V is TRBV7-3, with TRBD1 matching 8 bases. The V and J ends lost 2 bases and 12 bases, in that order; junction bases with no gene match: 6. This CDR3 spans 13 amino acids. CDR1 is SGHTA and CDR2 is FQGTGA in the germline V gene. The DNA for the CDR3 is TGTGCCAGCAGCTTAGAACAGGGGGTCGGGCAGTTCTTC. Translating gives CASSLEQGVGQFF.

In regard to this clonotype: The junction and the germline gene differ at one end; a read error may be behind it. The chain carries TRBV12-3 or TRBV12-4 and TRBJ2-5; D call uncertain. The CDR3 length is 14 residues. CDR3 protein: CASSRAWVEDTQYF. For the CDR3, the DNA is TGTGCCAGCAGTCGCGCCTGGGTTGAAGATACCCAGTACTTC.

This clonotype was recorded at least ten times. The gene calls are TRBV28 and TRBJ1-1; no firm D call. The CDR3 has 12 amino acids. Germline V gives CDR1 MDHEN, CDR2 SYDVKM. V was shortened by 8 bases and J by 8 bases, with 15 bases between the two germline ends. CDR3 amino acids: CASSTMPLEAFF. In DNA form, the CDR3 reads TGTGCCAGCTCAACGATGCCTTTAGAAGCTTTCTTT.

The chain recombines TRBV19 with TRBJ2-2, with 7 bases aligning to TRBD1. The CDR3 is 13 amino acids. The V and J ends lost 7 bases and 4 bases, in that order; junction bases with no gene match: 3. Germline CDR1 is LNHDA and CDR2 is SQIVND (reference sequence). This chain's CDR3 is CASNTGVTGELFF. The DNA of the CDR3 is TGTGCCAGTAATACAGGGGTCACCGGGGAGCTGTTTTTT.

The genes are TRBV5-1 and TRBJ2-4, with TRBD1 identical over 10 bases. Germline V lookup: CDR1 SGHRS, CDR2 YFSETQ. This CDR3 is built from 14 residues. V lost 4 bases, J lost 15 bases, and 13 bases stayed unmatched. CDR3 nucleotides: TGCGCCAGCAGCCTGCGGGACAGGGGTAATTCCGTGTACTTC. Its translation is CASSLRDRGNSVYF.

This clonotype showed up just a few times. An end of the junction does not agree with germline; a read error may underlie this. This sequence joins TRBV11-1 and TRBJ2-6; TRBD1 is a possible D gene (5 bases). CDR1 and CDR2 from the germline V gene are SGHAT and FQDESV (reference sequence). This CDR3 has 16 residues. CDR3: CDSSHPRPSGANVLTF. Written as DNA, the CDR3 is TGTGACAGCAGTCACCCGAGGCCCTCTGGGGCCAATGTCCTGACTTTC.

The chain is built from TRBV12-3 or TRBV12-4 and TRBJ1-2; D gene ambiguous. The CDR3 spans 15 residues. V shed 3 bases and J shed 3 bases, with 14 bases lying between them. The CDR3 region has the DNA TGTGCCAGCAGTTTGGGTTACGGAGTCGACTATGGCTACACCTTC. Its protein product is CASSLGYGVDYGYTF.

With regard to this clonotype: A read error may produce the germline difference seen at one junction end. The chain recombines TRBV28 with TRBJ2-4; D is unclear. Germline loops: CDR1 MDHEN, CDR2 SYDVKM. The length of the CDR3 is 11 residues. CDR3: CVSSSVFIQYF. In nucleotides, the CDR3 is TGTGTCAGCAGTTCGGTATTTATTCAGTACTTC.

J is TRBJ2-4 and V is TRBV11-1, with TRBD2 matching over 9 bases. The J segment lost 2 bases and the V segment lost 3 bases, leaving 5 bases of the junction unmatched. Germline lookup yields CDR1 SGHAT and CDR2 FQDESV (reference sequence). The CDR3 extends over 16 amino acids. CDR3 in DNA: TGTGCCAGCAGCTTTCCCGGGACTAGCACCAAAAACATTCAGTACTTC. As protein: CASSFPGTSTKNIQYF.

The chain links TRBV28 to TRBJ1-1; D unresolved. Germline values: CDR1 MDHEN, CDR2 SYDVKM. This CDR3 contains 13 residues. Trimming left V 4 bases short and J 10 bases short, with 16 bases between. CDR3 bases: TGTGCCAGCAGTTCACCGGCTACAGTTGCAGCTTTCTTT. Translating gives CASSSPATVAAFF. The whole variable domain, remainder taken from reference TRBV28 and TRBJ1-1, is DVKVTQSSRYLVKRTGEKVFLECVQDMDHENMFWYRQDPGLGLRLIYFSYDVKMKEKGDIPEGYSVSREKKERFSLILESASTNQTSMYLCASSSPATVAAFFGQGTRLTVV.